The sequence of this TCR beta chain was determined in a study of vaccination effects on CD4 cells after COVID-19 (dated by TCRdb to between 2021 and 2022). Concerning the study at large: Across the study, the median time from the second dose to post-vaccine sampling was 72 days (range 14 to 241). In the study, cultures from other donors were sequenced using the Oncomine TCR Beta short-read assay on an Illumina iSeq 100. The study compared SARS-CoV-2 spike-specific CD4+ TCR repertoires before and after mRNA vaccination in COVID-19 convalescent patients and infection-naive vaccine recipients. A total of 10 COVID-19 convalescent patients and several SARS-CoV-2-naive healthy vaccine recipients were included in the full study. Results the study describes overall, beyond this receptor: Among healthy vaccine recipients, nearly all vaccine-induced clones were SARS-CoV-2 mono-reactive, and just 1 of 255 was cross-reactive with common cold coronaviruses. Only a small number of convalescent patients were included, and no early post-infection timepoints were available, which limited the study. At late post-vaccination timepoints, both infection-induced and vaccine-induced clones showed marked clonal contraction, consistent with waning T cell responses.

A note on this clone: What antigen it recognizes has not been identified. Qualities for individual bases were not recorded, and no much larger clone is one base off.

The library came from the immunoSEQ multiplex PCR assay. TCR beta CDR3 sequencing was performed on DNA from the cultured, isolated CD4+ T cells. The paper's data handling went like this. Non-productive TCR sequences were removed, reads were trimmed to the CDR3 region, and CDR3s of at least 7 amino acids were retained. Antigen-specific clonotypes were identified with the MANAFEST web app by comparing expansion in peptide wells against reference cultures. Positive clones required FDR<0.05 expansion versus reference and all other wells, odds ratio above 5, and frequency above 0.1% in two replicate wells. A clonotype was called cross-reactive if it was significantly expanded both in SARS-CoV-2 spike wells and in at least one common cold coronavirus spike condition. Using the stringdist R package, CDR3 similarity was measured by Levenshtein distance, and unrooted trees were constructed with ape in R 3.6.1. This is the immuneACCESS table as TCRdb keeps it, with only in-frame sequences that have V and J called. A part of the clones is gone; compared with another copy, unresolved V genes explain less than half, and the rest is unexplained. V, J and clone size are taken as reported in that table, and D and trimming were inferred from the DNA itself. The sample table lists tens of thousands of clones, over 75% of them with a count of one. Around 1.1% of the sample is taken by the ten largest.

V is pared back by 2 bases and J by 2 bases, with 7 bases lying between the germline termini. There are 14 amino acids in the CDR3, from cysteine to phenylalanine inclusive. The DNA shown is the 42-base CDR3, in frame from base 1. The germline V gene provides CDR1 MNHEY and CDR2 SVGAGI. In the ViraFEST assay, PBMC were stimulated with viral peptide pools, and antigen-specific CD4+ T cell clonotypes were then identified by expansion using TCR sequencing. After 10 days of culture, CD4+ T cells were isolated with the EasySep CD4+ T cell isolation kit. Each participant got two doses of an mRNA SARS-CoV-2 vaccine, either BNT162b2 or mRNA-1273. Negative nucleocapsid antibody results before and after vaccination confirmed that the healthy vaccine recipients had no prior SARS-CoV-2 infection. Two million PBMC per well were cultured in IMDM with about 4.6% human AB serum, roughly 11 IU/ml IL-2 and gentamicin, plus 10 ug/ml peptides. On days 3 and 7, half of the culture medium was replaced with fresh IL-2-containing medium. Unless noted otherwise, every peptide stimulation condition was cultured in triplicate wells. PBMC were separated from whole blood using Ficoll-Paque Plus gradient centrifugation and were then either cryopreserved at -140C or used fresh. The overlapping peptide pools covered the spike proteins of SARS-CoV-2 and of the common cold coronaviruses HCoV-NL63, HCoV-OC43 and HCoV-229E. The QIAamp micro DNA kit was used to extract genomic DNA from the cultured CD4+ T cells.

Source: CD4+ T cells from PBMCs cultured with HCoV-OC43 spike peptides, taken after COVID-19 vaccination. Read against the paper, the sample's cell subset or site label means: HCoV-OC43 spike overlapping peptide pool stimulation. This TCR was sampled from a human donor who received a COVID-19 vaccine. Rearrangement joined TRBV6-5 to TRBJ1-3; TRBD1 is a possible D gene, resting on 5 matching bases. In nucleotides, the sequence is TGTGCCAGCAGTTACCAGGGCACTGGAAACACCATATATTTT. This sequence encodes CASSYQGTGNTIYF.